These T cell receptor beta chains were read from a single sample in a study of beta chain features in type 1 diabetes. This table comes from immunoSEQ multiplex PCR, and its TCRdb copy is limited to in-frame clones, with some not included. The sample yields hundreds of thousands of clones, approximately 15% seen once. Sequenced material: naive CD4+ T cells from blood. The receptors stem from a man between 18 and 29 years old with type 1 diabetes. CDR3s leave out the opening cysteine and the closing phenylalanine or tryptophan. Clone size, where shown, is once, few, many, or a class for clones that have expanded.

V gene | clone size | CDR3 protein
TRBV18 | NA | ASSPYQRGQETQY
TRBV5-1 | NA | ASSLAGGPDLNEQF
TRBV6-5 | NA | ASSRTSGDRGTQY
TRBV5-4 | few | ASSWDRRPHYGYT
TRBV6-4 | NA | ASSGSQGQKIQKDNQPQH
TRBV5-1 | NA | ASSLAAGGTTEAF
TRBV7-9 | NA | ASSPRQGKDSPNIEQF
TRBV6-6 | NA | ASSRPGQGKDEQF
TRBV7-2 | few | ASAPRWGPGNEQF
TRBV7-9 | few | ASSFSGDNEKLF
TRBV5-1 | NA | ASSSSAAGFGYT
TRBV25-1 | NA | ASSGRSSYNEQF
TRBV19 | NA | ASSRQNSNQPQH
TRBV9 | NA | ASSVADTQY
TRBV5-5 | NA | ASSLLGGPYEQY
TRBV6-5 | NA | ASSYSGTAVLDEQF
TRBV15 | few | ATSSRHPSYEQY
TRBV5-1 | few | ASSWRQTNTGELF
TRBV28 | NA | ASSLAGYGYT
TRBV18 | few | ASSPGTGGPWEQY
TRBV5-1 | NA | ASSEGTSSSGNTIY
TRBV30 | NA | AWRAGPGNTEAF
TRBV4-3 | NA | ASSQGWGRDYGYT
TRBV28 | few | ASSGGGISNYGYT
TRBV29-1 | few | SVTSGQGHTEAF
TRBV28 | NA | ASSFWDTSSYEQY
TRBV30 | NA | ARTNRAGYNEQF
TRBV27 | few | ASSLGRVDTGELF
TRBV2 | few | ASSEQGSYEQY
TRBV29-1 | few | SVETGLGWQETQY
TRBV6-1 | NA | ASDLSRSSYEQY
TRBV6-5 | few | ASSPGQVVGYGYT
TRBV10-3 | few | ATGPGTSGRWGEQY
TRBV7-2 | NA | ASSSERGGWETQY
TRBV7-6 | few | ASSAGLGLSYEQY
TRBV7-9 | NA | ASSSRTVATGELF
TRBV28 | NA | ASMETGGDPGELF
TRBV19 | few | ASSRTENTGELF
TRBV11-2 | NA | ASSIRTDEAAQY
TRBV5-4 | NA | ASSDLRSEQY
TRBV6-6 | once | ASSPAGSKNIQY
TRBV6-5 | NA | ASSHGLAGKSQY
TRBV19 | NA | ASQLGQNLGELF
TRBV5-1 | NA | ASSRQGSTDTQY
TRBV7-9 | NA | ASSLSTSGDTQY
TRBV28 | few | ASEGDRRYEQY
TRBV7-9 | few | ASLTGNYGYT
TRBV4-2 | NA | ASSQDHLAATAYEQY
TRBV4-3 | NA | ASSQVYSSYEQY
TRBV15 | few | ATSRQDRGITGELF
TRBV7-2 | NA | ASRWGPGNIQY
TRBV7-9 | few | ASSLSWEEQY